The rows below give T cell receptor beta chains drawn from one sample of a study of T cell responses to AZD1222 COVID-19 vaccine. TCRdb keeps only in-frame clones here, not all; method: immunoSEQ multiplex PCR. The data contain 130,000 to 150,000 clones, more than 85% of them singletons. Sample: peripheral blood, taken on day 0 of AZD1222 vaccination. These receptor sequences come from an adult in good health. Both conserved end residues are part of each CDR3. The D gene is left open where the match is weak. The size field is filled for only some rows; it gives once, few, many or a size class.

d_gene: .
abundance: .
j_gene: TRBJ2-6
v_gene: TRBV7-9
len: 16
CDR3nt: TGTGCCAGCAGCTTAGTGTTATCCTCTGGGGCCAACGTCCTGACTTTC
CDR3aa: CASSLVLSSGANVLTF

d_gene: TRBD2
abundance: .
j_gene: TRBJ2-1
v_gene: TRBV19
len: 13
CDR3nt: TGTGCCAGTAGCCCCGCGGGGGGTACTGAGCAGTTCTTC
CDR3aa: CASSPAGGTEQFF

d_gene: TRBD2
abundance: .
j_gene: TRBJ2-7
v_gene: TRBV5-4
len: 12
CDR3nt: TGTGCCAGCAGCTTTAGCGGGACGTTGCAGTACTTC
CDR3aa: CASSFSGTLQYF

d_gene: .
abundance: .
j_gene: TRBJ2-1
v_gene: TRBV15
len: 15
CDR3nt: TGTGCCACCAGCCGGGACCCTGCACCTTACAATGAGCAGTTCTTC
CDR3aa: CATSRDPAPYNEQFF

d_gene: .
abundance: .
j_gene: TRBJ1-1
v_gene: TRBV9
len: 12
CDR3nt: TGTGCCAGCAGCCCTACTAACACTGAAGCTTTCTTT
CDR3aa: CASSPTNTEAFF

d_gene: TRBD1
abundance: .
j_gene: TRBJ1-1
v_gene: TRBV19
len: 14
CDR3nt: TGTGCCAGTAGTCCTTGGACAGGTGGGACTGAAGCTTTCTTT
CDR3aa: CASSPWTGGTEAFF

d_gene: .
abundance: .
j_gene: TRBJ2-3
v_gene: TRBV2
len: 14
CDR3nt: TGTGCCAGCAGGCAGGGTTCTAGCACAGATACGCAGTATTTT
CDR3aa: CASRQGSSTDTQYF

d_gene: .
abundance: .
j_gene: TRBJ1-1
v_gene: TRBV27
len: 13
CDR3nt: TGTGCCAGCAGTTTGGGAGGGATCACTGAAGCTTTCTTT
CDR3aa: CASSLGGITEAFF

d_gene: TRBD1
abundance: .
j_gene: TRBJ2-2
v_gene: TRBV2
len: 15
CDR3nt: TGTGCCAGCAGGGCCAACGGACAGGGGGCCGGGGAGCTGTTTTTT
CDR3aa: CASRANGQGAGELFF

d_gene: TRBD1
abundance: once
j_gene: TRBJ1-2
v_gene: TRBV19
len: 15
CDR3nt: TGTGCCAGTAGGGTTACGGGACAGTTCCTATATGGCTACACCTTC
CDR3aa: CASRVTGQFLYGYTF

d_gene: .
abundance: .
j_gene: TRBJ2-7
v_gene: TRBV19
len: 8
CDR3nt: TGTGCCACTTACGAGCAGTACTTC
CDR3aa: CATYEQYF

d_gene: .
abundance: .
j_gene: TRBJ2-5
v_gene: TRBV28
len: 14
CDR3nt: TGTGCCAGCAGTTTGGGTCGAAAAGGAGAGACCCAGTACTTC
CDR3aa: CASSLGRKGETQYF

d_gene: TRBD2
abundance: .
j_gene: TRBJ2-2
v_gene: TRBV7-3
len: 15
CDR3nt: TGTGCCAGCAGCTTCGGGACTAGTGACACCGGGGAGCTGTTTTTT
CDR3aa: CASSFGTSDTGELFF

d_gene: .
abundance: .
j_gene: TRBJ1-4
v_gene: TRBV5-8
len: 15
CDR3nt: TGTGCCAGCAGCTCAATAGGGGCTCAGGATGAAAAACTGTTTTTT
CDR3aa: CASSSIGAQDEKLFF

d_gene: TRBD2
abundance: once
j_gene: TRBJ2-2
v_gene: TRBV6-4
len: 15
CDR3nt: TGTGCCAGCAGAGGACTAGCGGGGGGCACCGGGGAGCTGTTTTTT
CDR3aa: CASRGLAGGTGELFF

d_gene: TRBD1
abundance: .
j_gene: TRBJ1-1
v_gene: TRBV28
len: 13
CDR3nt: TGTGCCAGCAGGCGACAGGGTTACACTGAAGCTTTCTTT
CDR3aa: CASRRQGYTEAFF

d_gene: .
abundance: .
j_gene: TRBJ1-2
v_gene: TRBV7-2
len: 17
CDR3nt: TGTGCCAGCAGCTTCATCTCCTCGGAGCACAGGGCCTATGGCTACACCTTC
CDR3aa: CASSFISSEHRAYGYTF

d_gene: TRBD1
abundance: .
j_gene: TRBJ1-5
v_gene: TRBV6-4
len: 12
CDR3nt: TGTACCAGCAGTGACAGGGGACAGCCCCAGCATTTT
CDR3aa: CTSSDRGQPQHF

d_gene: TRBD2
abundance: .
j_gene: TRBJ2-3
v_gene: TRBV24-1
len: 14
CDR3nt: TGTGCCACCAGGCGAGCGGGAGATTCAGATACGCAGTATTTT
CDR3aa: CATRRAGDSDTQYF

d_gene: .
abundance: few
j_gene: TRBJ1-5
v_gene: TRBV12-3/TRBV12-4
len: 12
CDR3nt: TGTGCCAGCAACAGGGGCAATCAGCCCCAGCATTTT
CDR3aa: CASNRGNQPQHF

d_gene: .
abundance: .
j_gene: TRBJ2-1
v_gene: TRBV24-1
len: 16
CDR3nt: TGTGCCACCAGTGGAGGAGCTTCAAGTTCCTACAATGAGCAGTTCTTC
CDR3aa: CATSGGASSSYNEQFF

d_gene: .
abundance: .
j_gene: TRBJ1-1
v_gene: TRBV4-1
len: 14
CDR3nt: TGCGCCAGCAGCCGCAGGGGAGGGGTGCCTGAAGCTTTCTTT
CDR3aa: CASSRRGGVPEAFF